The 9 T cell receptor beta chains in this list originate from one sample, sequenced in a study of T cell repertoires in cytomegalovirus infection. In TCRdb, the reads were re-called with MiXCR into one record per CDR3 protein. Of roughly 990,000 distinct CDR3 sequences listed, approximately 31% were seen once; the top ten hold around 15%. These TCRs' antigens remain unknown. The sample was cultured CD8+ T cells from PBMCs, taken from culture after CMV antigen stimulation. The receptors stem from a human donor in good health (CMV status not recorded). Some clones in this sample may be carry-over from other donors' samples.

This chain uses TRBV6-2 or TRBV6-3 with TRBJ2-7, with D perhaps TRBD2 (5 bases). The germline V gene encodes CDR1 MNHEY and CDR2 SVGEGT. This CDR3 is 13 amino acids long. V lost 5 bases, J lost 3 bases, and 11 bases lay in between. Here the CDR3 reads CASSPGLNYEQYV. In DNA form, the CDR3 reads TGTGCCAGCAGTCCTGGACTGAACTACGAGCAGTACGTC.

This CDR3 reads CASSFVDGPYNEQFF. The CDR3 coding sequence is TGTGCCAGCAGCTTCGTGGACGGGCCCTACAATGAGCAGTTCTTC. The J gene is TRBJ2-1, the V gene TRBV11-2; D remains unclear. Germline CDR1 reads SGHAT; CDR2 reads FQNNGV. V was pared by 3 bases and J by 2 bases, with 11 bases between. CDR3 size: 15 residues.

The chain carries TRBV29-1 and TRBJ2-5; D is perhaps TRBD2 (6 bases). Germline CDR1 SQVTM, CDR2 ANQGSEA. Trimming cost V 7 bases and J 7 bases, with 13 bases left between them. The CDR3 consists of 11 residues. The DNA for the CDR3 is TGCAGCGGTGACGGGGGAGGGACCCAGTACTTC. Amino acid sequence: CSGDGGGTQYF.

The chain employs TRBV6-6 and TRBJ1-5; the D gene is possibly TRBD1 (6 bases). This CDR3 spans 15 amino acids. CDR1 and CDR2 (germline): MNHNY, SVGAGI (reference sequence). The V gene lost 6 bases and the J gene lost 6 bases, with 18 bases spanning the gap. In DNA, the CDR3 is TGTGCCAGCAGCGACCCAAGGGGGGCTGGTCAGCCCCAGCATTTT. This gives the protein CASSDPRGAGQPQHF.

This clonotype has more than one count but fewer than ten. The V gene is TRBV27, the J gene TRBJ1-5; D remains ambiguous. Trimming removed 3 bases at V and 4 bases at J, with 16 bases between. This CDR3 is built from 16 residues. Germline assignment: CDR1 MNHEY and CDR2 SMNVEV (reference sequence). CDR3 protein: CASSFLAGFPNQPQHF. CDR3 DNA: TGTGCCAGCAGTTTTTTAGCGGGGTTCCCTAATCAGCCCCAGCATTTT.

The CDR3 nucleotides are TGTGCCAGCAGCGGGGGCGGGGGCACCGCTGAAGCTTTCTTT. It translates to CASSGGGGTAEAFF. The rearrangement uses TRBV9 and TRBJ1-1; D might be TRBD1 (6 bases). V was cut by 3 bases and J by 6 bases, with 15 bases left in between. CDR3 length: 14 residues. CDR1 and CDR2 from the germline V gene are SGDLS and YYNGEE. Combining the CDR3 with reference TRBV9 and TRBJ1-1 gives the whole variable domain DSGVTQTPKHLITATGQRVTLRCSPRSGDLSVYWYQQSLDQGLQFLIQYYNGEERAKGNILERFSAQQFPDLHSELNLSSLELGDSALYFCASSGGGGTAEAFFGQGTRLTVV.

This rearrangement joins TRBV12-3 or TRBV12-4 to TRBJ1-2; 12 bases are shared with TRBD1. V lost 4 bases, J lost 8 bases, and 5 bases stayed unmatched. CDR3 length: 14 amino acids. The CDR3 coding sequence is TGTGCCAGCAGTTGGGGACAGGGGGCCGGAGGCTACACCTTC. This gives the protein CASSWGQGAGGYTF.

The chain is built from TRBV27 and TRBJ2-5, with D maybe TRBD1 (6 bases). Germline V lookup: CDR1 MNHEY, CDR2 SMNVEV (reference sequence). The length of the CDR3 is 14 residues. Trimming cost V 2 bases and J 0 bases, with 7 bases left between them. CDR3 loop: CASSLGTNQETQYF. CDR3 sequence (DNA): TGTGCCAGCAGTTTAGGGACAAACCAAGAGACCCAGTACTTC.

This clonotype appeared a few times. CDR3 bases: TGCGCCAGCAGCCAAGATAGGGGCGGGCTAGCGGGGGGCCGGGTGCAGTTCTTC. Amino acids: CASSQDRGGLAGGRVQFF. The chain has TRBV4-1 and TRBJ2-1; 11 positions match TRBD2. After removal of 0 bases from V and 12 bases from J, the junction contained 16 bases not matched to a gene. This CDR3 has 18 amino acids. Germline loops: CDR1 MGHRA, CDR2 YSYEKL.